The entry that follows covers one T cell receptor (beta chain) sequence. Its antigen is undetermined. The entry originates in a study of response to subunit inactivated influenza vaccine. Findings and caveats of the study: The authors suggested that every seasonal influenza vaccination recruits few new T cells.

Using its own MiXCR run on the RT-PCR reads, TCRdb lists one record per CDR3 protein. The data contain 530,000 or so distinct CDR3 sequences, about 10% of them seen just once; the ten biggest clones take up roughly 10%. Germline values: CDR1 SGHDN, CDR2 FVKESK. Between the trimmed V and J ends, which lost 3 bases and 1 base, there was a span of 13 bases. The CDR3 consists of 15 residues. Source: PBMCs from blood, taken on the day of vaccination. The receptor was derived from a man aged 45-65 years who received an inactivated influenza vaccine. V is TRBV14 and J is TRBJ2-7; weak D call: TRBD2 (5 bases). CDR3 in amino acids: CASSHRAADSYEQYF. CDR3 nucleotide sequence: TGTGCCAGCAGCCATAGAGCGGCCGATTCCTACGAGCAGTACTTC.